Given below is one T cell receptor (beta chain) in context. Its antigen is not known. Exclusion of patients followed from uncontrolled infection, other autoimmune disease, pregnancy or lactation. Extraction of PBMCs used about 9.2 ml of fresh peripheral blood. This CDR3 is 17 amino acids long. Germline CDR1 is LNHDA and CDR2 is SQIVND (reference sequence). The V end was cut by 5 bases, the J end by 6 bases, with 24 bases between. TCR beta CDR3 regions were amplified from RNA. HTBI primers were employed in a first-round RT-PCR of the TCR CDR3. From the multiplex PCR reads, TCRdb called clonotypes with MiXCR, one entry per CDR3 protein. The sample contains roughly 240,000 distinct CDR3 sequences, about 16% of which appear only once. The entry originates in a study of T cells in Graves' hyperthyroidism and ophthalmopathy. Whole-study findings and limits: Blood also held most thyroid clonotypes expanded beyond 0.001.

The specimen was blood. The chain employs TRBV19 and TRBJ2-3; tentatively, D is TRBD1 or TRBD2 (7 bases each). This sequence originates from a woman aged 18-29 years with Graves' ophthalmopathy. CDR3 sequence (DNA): TGTGCCAGTAGTGGATTTCTGACTAGCCCCAGGGGGGATACGCAGTATTTT. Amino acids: CASSGFLTSPRGDTQYF. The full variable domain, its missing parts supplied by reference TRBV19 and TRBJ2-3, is DGGITQSPKYLFRKEGQNVTLSCEQNLNHDAMYWYRQDPGQGLRLIYYSQIVNDFQKGDIAEGYSVSREKKESFPLTVTSAQKNPTAFYLCASSGFLTSPRGDTQYFGPGTRLTVL.